This TCR beta chain was recorded in a study of blood T cell repertoires in COVID-19. Whole-study context: Researchers got acute and convalescent COVID-19 samples from the United States, Italy and Spain. T cells, B-cell-depleted T cells, or PBMCs provided the cDNA or gDNA that served as material.

The germline gives CDR1 SGHAT, CDR2 FQNNGV. The ends lost 6 bases at V and 7 bases at J; junction bases unmatched: 9. The CDR3 runs to 15 residues. Method: immunoSEQ multiplex PCR; TCRdb's copy keeps in-frame clones and lacks some. The sample carries about 430,000 clones, roughly nine tenths recorded once. This chain joins TRBV11-2 and TRBJ2-5, with TRBD2 matching 12 bases. The source material was PBMCs or T cells enriched from blood (not recorded which). This receptor was obtained from a young man who had recovered from COVID-19. As DNA, the CDR3 is TGTGCCAGCAGGCAGGGACTAGCGGGTATAGGGACCCAGTACTTC. Its protein product is CASRQGLAGIGTQYF.